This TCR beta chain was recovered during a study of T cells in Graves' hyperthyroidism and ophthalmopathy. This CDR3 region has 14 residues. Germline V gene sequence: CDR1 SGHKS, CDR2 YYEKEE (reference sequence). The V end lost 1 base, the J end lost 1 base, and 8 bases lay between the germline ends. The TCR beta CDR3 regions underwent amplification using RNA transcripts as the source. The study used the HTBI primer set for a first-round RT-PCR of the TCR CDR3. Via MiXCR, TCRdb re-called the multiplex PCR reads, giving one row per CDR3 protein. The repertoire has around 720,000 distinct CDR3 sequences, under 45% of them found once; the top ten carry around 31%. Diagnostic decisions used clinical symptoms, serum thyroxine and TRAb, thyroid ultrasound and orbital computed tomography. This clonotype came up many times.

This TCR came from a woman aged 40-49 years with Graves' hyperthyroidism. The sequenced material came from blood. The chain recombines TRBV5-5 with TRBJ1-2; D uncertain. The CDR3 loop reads CASSLPTDNYGYTF. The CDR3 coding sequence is TGTGCCAGCAGCTTGCCCACAGATAACTATGGCTACACCTTC. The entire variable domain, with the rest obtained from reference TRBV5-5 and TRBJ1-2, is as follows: DAGVTQSPTHLIKTRGQQVTLRCSPISGHKSVSWYQQVLGQGPQFIFQYYEKEERGRGNFPDRFSARQFPNYSSELNVNALLLGDSALYLCASSLPTDNYGYTFGSGTRLTVV.